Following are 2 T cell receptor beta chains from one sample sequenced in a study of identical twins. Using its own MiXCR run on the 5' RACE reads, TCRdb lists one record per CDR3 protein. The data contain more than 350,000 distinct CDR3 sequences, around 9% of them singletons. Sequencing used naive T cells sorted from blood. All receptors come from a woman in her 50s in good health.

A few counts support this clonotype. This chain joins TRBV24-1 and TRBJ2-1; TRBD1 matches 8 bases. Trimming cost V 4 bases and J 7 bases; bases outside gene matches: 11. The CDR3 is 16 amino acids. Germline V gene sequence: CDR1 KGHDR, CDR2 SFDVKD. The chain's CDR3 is CATSDRTGTGGNEQFF. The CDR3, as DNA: TGTGCCACCAGTGACCGTACCGGGACAGGTGGGAATGAGCAGTTCTTC.

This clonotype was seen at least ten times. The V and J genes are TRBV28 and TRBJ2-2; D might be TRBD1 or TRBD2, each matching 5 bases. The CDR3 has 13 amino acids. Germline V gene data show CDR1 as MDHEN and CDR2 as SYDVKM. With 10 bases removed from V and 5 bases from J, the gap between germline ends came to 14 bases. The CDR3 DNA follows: TGTGCCATCCCCAACTGGGGGACCGGGGAGCTGTTTTTT. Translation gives CAIPNWGTGELFF.